The clone carrying this T cell receptor beta chain was observed a single time. As yet, its antigen is unknown. A sample-barcoded 5' primer and a J-beta primer mix were used in a second PCR of roughly 7 to 12 cycles. Through a template-switch adaptor with 12 random nucleotides, each cDNA molecule received a tag. TCRdb re-derived calls from the 5' RACE reads in MiXCR, one entry per CDR3 protein. The data hold about 780,000 distinct CDR3 sequences, with 46% observed a single time. Trimming pared 4 bases from V and 2 bases from J, leaving 15 bases between. This CDR3 comprises 15 residues. The V gene's germline CDR1 is MDHEN and CDR2 SYDVKM. This sample was taken from a study of blood T cells in healthy people across ages. Broader study findings: The authors considered diversity estimates from one million T cells to be underestimates.

The J gene is TRBJ2-7, the V gene TRBV28; D gene ambiguous. The sequence was collected from a man at least 80 years old in good health. The sequenced sample was blood. The CDR3 spells CASSSGRITPYEQYF. DNA for the CDR3: TGTGCCAGCAGTTCCGGACGAATAACCCCCTACGAGCAGTACTTC.